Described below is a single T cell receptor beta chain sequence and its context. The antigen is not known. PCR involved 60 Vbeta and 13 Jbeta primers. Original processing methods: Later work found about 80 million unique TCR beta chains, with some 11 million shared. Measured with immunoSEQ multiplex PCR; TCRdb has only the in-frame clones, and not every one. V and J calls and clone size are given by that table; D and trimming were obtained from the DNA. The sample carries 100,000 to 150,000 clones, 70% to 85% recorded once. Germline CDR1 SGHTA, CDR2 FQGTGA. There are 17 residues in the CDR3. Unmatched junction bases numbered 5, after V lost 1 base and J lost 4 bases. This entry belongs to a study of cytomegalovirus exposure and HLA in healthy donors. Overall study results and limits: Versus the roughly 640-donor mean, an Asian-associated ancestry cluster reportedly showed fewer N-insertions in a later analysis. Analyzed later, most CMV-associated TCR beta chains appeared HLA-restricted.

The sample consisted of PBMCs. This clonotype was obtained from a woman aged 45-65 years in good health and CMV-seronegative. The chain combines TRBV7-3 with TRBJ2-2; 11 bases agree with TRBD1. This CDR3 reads CASSLSTGTGGTGELFF. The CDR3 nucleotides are TGTGCCAGCAGCTTAAGTACTGGGACAGGGGGCACCGGGGAGCTGTTTTTT.